This T cell receptor (beta chain) originates from a study of T cell changes during pregnancy in multiple sclerosis. TCRdb's copy holds only in-frame clones and misses some; the assay was immunoSEQ multiplex PCR. The sample has about 50,000 clones; 91% are singletons. Germline V gives CDR1 LGHNT, CDR2 FRNRAP. This CDR3 region has 14 residues. V was cut by 3 bases and J by 12 bases, with 15 bases left in between. Here the sequenced sample was CD8+ T cells from peripheral blood mononuclear cells, taken after pregnancy. This clonotype was sampled from a female donor with multiple sclerosis, enrolled in a pregnancy study. This chain connects TRBV12-5 to TRBJ1-6; TRBD1 is a possible D gene (6 bases). CDR3 loop: CASGFPGVTQPLHF. Here the CDR3 DNA reads TGTGCTAGTGGTTTTCCAGGGGTCACCCAACCCCTCCACTTT.